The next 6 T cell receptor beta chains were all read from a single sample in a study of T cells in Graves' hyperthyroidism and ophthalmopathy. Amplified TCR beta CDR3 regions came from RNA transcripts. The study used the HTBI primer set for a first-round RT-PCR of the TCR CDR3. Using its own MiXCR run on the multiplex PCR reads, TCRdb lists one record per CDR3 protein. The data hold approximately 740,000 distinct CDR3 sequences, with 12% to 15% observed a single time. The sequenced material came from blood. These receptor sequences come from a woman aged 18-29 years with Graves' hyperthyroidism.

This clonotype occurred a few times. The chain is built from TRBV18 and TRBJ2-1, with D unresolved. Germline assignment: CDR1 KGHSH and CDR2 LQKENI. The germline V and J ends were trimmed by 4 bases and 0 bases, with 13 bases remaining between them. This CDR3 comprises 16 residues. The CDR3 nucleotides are TGTGCCAGCTCACTATCCCCCCTCCTCTCCTACAATGAGCAGTTCTTC. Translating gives CASSLSPLLSYNEQFF.

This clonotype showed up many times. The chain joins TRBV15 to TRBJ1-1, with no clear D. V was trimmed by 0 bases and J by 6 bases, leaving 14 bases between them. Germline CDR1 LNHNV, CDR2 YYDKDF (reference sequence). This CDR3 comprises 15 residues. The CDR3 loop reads CATSRDLTLLAEAFF. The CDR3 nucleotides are TGTGCCACCAGCAGAGATTTAACCCTCCTCGCTGAAGCTTTCTTT.

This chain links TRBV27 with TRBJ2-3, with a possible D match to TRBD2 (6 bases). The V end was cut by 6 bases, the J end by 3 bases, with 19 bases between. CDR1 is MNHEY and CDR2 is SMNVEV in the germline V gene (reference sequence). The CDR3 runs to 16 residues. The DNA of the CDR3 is TGTGCCAGCAGAGTCGGGAGAACGGGTGGGACAGATACGCAGTATTTT. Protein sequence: CASRVGRTGGTDTQYF.

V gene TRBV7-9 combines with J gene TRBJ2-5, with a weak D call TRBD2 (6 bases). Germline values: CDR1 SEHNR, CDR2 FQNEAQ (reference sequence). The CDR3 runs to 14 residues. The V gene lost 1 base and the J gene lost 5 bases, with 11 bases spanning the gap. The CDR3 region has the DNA TGTGCCAGCAGCTTAGTTGGCCTAGCGGAGACCCAGTACTTC. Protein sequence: CASSLVGLAETQYF.

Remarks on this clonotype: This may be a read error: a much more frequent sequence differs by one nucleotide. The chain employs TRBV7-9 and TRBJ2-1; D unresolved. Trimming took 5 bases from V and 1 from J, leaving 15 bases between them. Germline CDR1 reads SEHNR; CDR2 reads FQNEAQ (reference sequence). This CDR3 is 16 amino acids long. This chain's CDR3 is CASSIRVSSSYNEQFF. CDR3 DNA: TGTGCCAGCAGCATAAGAGTCAGTTCTTCCTACAATGAGCAGTTCTTC.

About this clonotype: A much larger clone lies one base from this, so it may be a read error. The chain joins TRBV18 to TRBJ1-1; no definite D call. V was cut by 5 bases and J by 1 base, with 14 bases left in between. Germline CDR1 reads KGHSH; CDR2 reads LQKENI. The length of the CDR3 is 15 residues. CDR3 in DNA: TGTGCCAGCTCAATTCGGGAAAGGGCGAACACTGAAGCTTTCTTT. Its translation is CASSIRERANTEAFF.